The subject of this entry is one T cell receptor (beta chain). The antigen is not known. The sample belongs to a study of T-cell memory formation after mild COVID-19. Overall study: TCR clusters were largely donor specific.

Study-wide points: Day 37-peaking second-wave clones had unconfirmed SARS-CoV-2 specificity. Pre-infection memory held some responding clones, suggesting pre-existing cross-reactive T cells responded. Day 15 to 85 contracting clones showed balanced CD4/CD8; day 15 to 37 expanders favored CD4+.

A single record per CDR3 protein comes from TCRdb applying MiXCR to the 5' RACE reads. Seen here are about 420,000 distinct CDR3 sequences, around a quarter observed once, and the top ten hold roughly 14%. The CDR3 totals 16 residues. The germline CDR1 and CDR2 sequences are MNHEY and SVGAGI. With 5 bases clipped from V and 4 bases from J, the junction kept 7 bases outside the gene matches. The gene calls are TRBV6-5 and TRBJ2-3, with TRBD1 identical over 12 bases. Material for sequencing was PBMCs or a T cell subset sorted from them (not recorded which). The TCR originated in an adult woman who had mild COVID-19 (a few samples of this study predate the infection). Cell type and time point are not known. In DNA, the CDR3 is TGTGCCAGCAGTAACCTAGGGACAGGGGGCGCAGATACGCAGTATTTT. It translates to CASSNLGTGGADTQYF.